This record looks at one TCR beta chain sequence and its context. Its specificity is unknown. The V gene lost 6 bases and the J gene lost 4 bases, with 12 bases spanning the gap. The CDR3 runs 13 residues. Germline CDR1 is SNHLY and CDR2 is FYNNEI. This entry belongs to a study of PD-1 blockade in classical Hodgkin lymphoma. Study outcomes and limitations: Relapsed/refractory patients reportedly had the lowest baseline TCR diversity, below newly diagnosed patients, who were below healthy donors.

Repertoires were generated with immunoSEQ multiplex PCR, while TCRdb's copy carries only in-frame clones and drops some. Altogether roughly 96,000 clones are present, nearly 90% being singletons, with the ten largest covering about 10%. Every patient experienced relapse after autologous stem cell transplantation, and brentuximab vedotin exposure varied. Specimen: peripheral blood mononuclear cells (PBMCs), collected before the second cycle of nivolumab. The J gene is TRBJ1-2, the V gene TRBV2, with TRBD1 as a possible D gene (5 bases). The source of this sequence is a human donor with classical Hodgkin lymphoma. The CDR3, as DNA: TGTGCCAGCAGCGGGGACCTGACCTATGGCTACACCTTC. Amino acids: CASSGDLTYGYTF. Variable domain in full (rest from reference TRBV2 and TRBJ1-2): EPEVTQTPSHQVTQMGQEVILRCVPISNHLYFYWYRQILGQKVEFLVSFYNNEISEKSEIFDDQFSVERPDGSNFTLKIRSTKLEDSAMYFCASSGDLTYGYTFGSGTRLTVV.